This T cell receptor beta chain was obtained from a study of read filtering for tumor transcriptome and immune sequencing (dated by TCRdb to the early 2020s). With respect to the entire study: The cohort consisted of approximately 17 male and approximately 15 female patients, with a mean age of around 60 years and an age range of roughly 40 to 85. By revised international staging, eight or nine patients were R-ISS I, some 17 were R-ISS II and about seven were R-ISS III. After DNase treatment, whole-transcriptome libraries were prepared using the TruSeq RNA Access Library Prep Kit. Per sample, about 4.05 to 11 million TCR-region mapped reads were obtained with IR-seq, compared with only about 85 to 1,400 with RNA-seq. The study compared TCR repertoires from targeted immune repertoire sequencing and bulk whole-transcriptome sequencing run on the same bone marrow samples. As a main aim, a read-filtering strategy for immune repertoire data was addressed, with the specific question being whether clonotypes supported by a single read should be removed.

The germline V and J ends show losses of 6 bases and 3 bases respectively, and no gene match explains 2 bases of the junction. Taken from the germline V gene, the CDR1 and CDR2 loops are MNHEY and SVGAGI. The CDR3 spans 15 residues, from the cysteine through the phenylalanine. Solely the CDR3 DNA is kept, with 45 bases framed from the first base. Starting from roughly 0.4 ug RNA, TCR libraries were constructed with the Immunoverse kit using molecular barcoded adaptors that cover the alpha/delta and beta/gamma chains. TCR library preparation used the same RNA that went into transcriptome sequencing. An Illumina HiSeq 4000 with 2 x 150 cycles was used to sequence the TCR libraries. The original pipeline was this. With MiXCR, TCR reads were aligned to human V, D, J and C references and assembled into CDR3 clonotypes, with quality filtering and error correction included. The tcR package in R was used to analyze clonotype counts and gene usage diversity. For inspection of raw mapping reads, RNA-seq reads were mapped by STAR aligner version 2.5.3a onto GRCh37 of the human genome. To test how sequencing depth affects detected clonotypes, IR-seq fastq files were randomly downsampled with Seqtk 1.3. TCRdb ran its own pipeline on the public reads, namely fastp trimming at Q25 and MiXCR clone calling, and kept in-frame beta chains. Each CDR3 protein appears once, grouped with its most common genes and DNA. These V and J calls originate from TCRdb's pipeline instead of the authors' own analysis. For this sample the table gives approximately 57,000 distinct CDR3 sequences, of which 12% were detected only once. Of the sample, 16% falls within the top ten clones.

Overall results and qualifications from the work: In IR-seq, single-read clonotypes were approximately 80% of clonotypes but approximately 4% of total reads; in RNA-seq they were 74.6% of clonotypes and 35% to 55% of reads. The correlation between IR-seq and RNA-seq shared clonotype proportions rose when single-read clonotypes were removed. The sorted CD138-negative fraction was a mixed bone marrow immune population, not purified T cells. Compared with RNA-seq, IR-seq captured clonotypes at much higher depth and more reliably, and a smaller IR-seq throughput was enough to identify most shared clonotypes.

Each patient had bone marrow sampled at the time of active disease. Bone marrow mononuclear cells were isolated by Ficoll-Hypaque density gradient centrifugation. To remove myeloma plasma cells, the cells were labeled with CD138 magnetic microbeads on a MACS separator, and CD138-negative cells were then collected by negative selection. Flow cytometry with CD138 antibodies on an Attune NxT was used to check how pure the isolated cells were. Total RNA was extracted with TRIzol reagent and quantified with a NanoDrop spectrophotometer. For each patient, the CD138-negative bone marrow sample underwent paired RNA-seq and IR-seq. This clonotype was observed at least ten times. Its recognized antigen is unknown. Per-nucleotide qualities are absent, and no much larger clonotype sits a single base away.

The rearrangement joined TRBV6-5 to TRBJ2-1; 13 bases in the middle match TRBD2. Sequencing was performed on a population of CD138-negative cells sorted from bone marrow. The sample's cell subset or site label, in plain terms: bone marrow mononuclear cells depleted of CD138+ plasma/myeloma cells by negative magnetic selection. This TCR was sampled from a donor over 35 with multiple myeloma. The CDR3 corresponds to CASRRLAGGYNEQFF. The DNA sequence is as follows: TGTGCCAGCAGGCGACTAGCGGGGGGCTACAATGAGCAGTTCTTC.